In its sample, the clone carrying this TCR beta chain was seen a few times. As yet, its antigen is unknown. This CDR3 comprises 11 residues. From germline, CDR1 is SQVTM and CDR2 ANQGSEA. Trimming shortened V by 4 bases and J by 11 bases, and 14 bases separated the two germline ends. These data originate in a study of STAT3 mutations in large granular lymphocyte leukemia. Findings of the study overall: Every T-LGLL patient had at least one immunodominant TCRbeta clonotype.

Sequencing was performed with immunoSEQ multiplex PCR; in TCRdb, only in-frame clones are kept and a portion is missing. Here the sample spans several hundred clones, approximately 45% being singletons. This chain connects TRBV29-1 to TRBJ1-2; the D gene is possibly TRBD1 (6 bases). The sequence was collected from a woman aged 50 to 65 with T-cell large granular lymphocyte leukemia. Some clones in this sample may be carry-over from other donors' samples. The specimen was peripheral blood mononuclear cells. The CDR3 reads CSVGEQGVYTF. The CDR3 DNA follows: TGCAGCGTTGGCGAACAGGGTGTTTACACCTTC.